This T cell receptor beta chain comes out of a study of OX40 agonist ivuxolimab in advanced cancers. At the level of the study: Every 2 weeks, patients received ivuxolimab intravenously, dosed at 0.01 to 10 mg/kg. Overall study findings and caveats: Expanded clones were, on average, more numerous in CD8+ T cells than in CD4+. CD4+ and CD8+ T cells in blood underwent clonal expansion by week 6 at 0.1 to 3.0 mg/kg. No determination was made of the antigen specificity of the expanded peripheral T cells.

Comment on this clone: The antigen is undetermined.

Profiled with immunoSEQ multiplex PCR; TCRdb holds only in-frame clones, not every one. The sample has more than 60,000 clones; approximately 84% are singletons. V lost 3 bases, J lost 4 bases, and 6 bases lay in between. CDR1 and CDR2 from the germline V gene are MDHEN and SYDVKM. This CDR3 is built from 13 residues. The receptor's source is an adult with an advanced solid tumor such as melanoma, head and neck, liver or kidney cancer. V and J are TRBV28 and TRBJ1-4; D is uncertain. Specimen: CD4+ or CD8+ T cells sorted from blood, collected in a trial of the OX40 agonist ivuxolimab. The CDR3 loop reads CASSLTINEKLFF. The DNA for the CDR3 is TGTGCCAGCAGTTTGACTATTAATGAAAAACTGTTTTTT.